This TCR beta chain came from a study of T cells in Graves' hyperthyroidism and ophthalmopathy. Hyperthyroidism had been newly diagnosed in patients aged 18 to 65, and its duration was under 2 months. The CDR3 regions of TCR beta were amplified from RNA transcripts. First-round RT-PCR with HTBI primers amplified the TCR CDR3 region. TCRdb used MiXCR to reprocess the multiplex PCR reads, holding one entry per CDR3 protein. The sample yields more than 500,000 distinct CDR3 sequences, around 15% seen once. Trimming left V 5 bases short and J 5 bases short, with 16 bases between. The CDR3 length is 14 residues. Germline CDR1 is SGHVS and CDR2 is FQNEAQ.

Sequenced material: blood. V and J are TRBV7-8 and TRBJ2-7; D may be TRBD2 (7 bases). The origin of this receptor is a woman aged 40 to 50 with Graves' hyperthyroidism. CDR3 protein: CASSLGGGIDEQYF. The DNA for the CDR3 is TGTGCCAGCAGCCTAGGGGGGGGAATCGACGAGCAGTACTTC.